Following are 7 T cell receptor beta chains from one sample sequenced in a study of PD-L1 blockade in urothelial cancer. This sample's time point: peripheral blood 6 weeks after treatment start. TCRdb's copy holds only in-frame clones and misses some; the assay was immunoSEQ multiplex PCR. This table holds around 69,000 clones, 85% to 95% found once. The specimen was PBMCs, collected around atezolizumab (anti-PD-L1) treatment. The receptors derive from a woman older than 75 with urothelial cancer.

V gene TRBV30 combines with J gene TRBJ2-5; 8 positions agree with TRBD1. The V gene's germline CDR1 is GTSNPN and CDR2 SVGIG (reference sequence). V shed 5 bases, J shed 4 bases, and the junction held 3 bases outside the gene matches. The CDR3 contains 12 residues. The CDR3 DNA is TGTGCCTGGGATACAGGGGGAGAGACCCAGTACTTC. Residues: CAWDTGGETQYF.

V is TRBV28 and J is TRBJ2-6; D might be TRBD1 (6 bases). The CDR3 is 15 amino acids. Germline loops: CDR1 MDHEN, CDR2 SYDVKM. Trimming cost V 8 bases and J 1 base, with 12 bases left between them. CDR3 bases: TGTGCCAGCGGACAGTTCTATTCTGGGGCCAACGTCCTGACTTTC. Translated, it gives CASGQFYSGANVLTF.

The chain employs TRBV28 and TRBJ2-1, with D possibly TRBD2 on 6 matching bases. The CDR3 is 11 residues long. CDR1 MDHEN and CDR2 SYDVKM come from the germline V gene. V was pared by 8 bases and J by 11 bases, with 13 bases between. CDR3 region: CASDSGVKQFF. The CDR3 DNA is TGTGCCAGCGACTCGGGGGTAAAGCAGTTCTTC.

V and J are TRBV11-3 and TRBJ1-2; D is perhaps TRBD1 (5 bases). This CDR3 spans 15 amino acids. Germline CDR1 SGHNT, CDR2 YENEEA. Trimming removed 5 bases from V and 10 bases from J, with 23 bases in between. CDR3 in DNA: TGTGCCAGCAGCCCAGGAGGGGAAGACACGTCTGACTACACCTTC. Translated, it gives CASSPGGEDTSDYTF.

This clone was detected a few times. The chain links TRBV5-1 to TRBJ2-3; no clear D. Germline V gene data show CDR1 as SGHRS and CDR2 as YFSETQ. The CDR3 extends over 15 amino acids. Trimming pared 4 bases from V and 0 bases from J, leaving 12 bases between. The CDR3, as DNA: TGCGCCAGCAGCCCGCAACAGAAGAGCACAGATACGCAGTATTTT. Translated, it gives CASSPQQKSTDTQYF.

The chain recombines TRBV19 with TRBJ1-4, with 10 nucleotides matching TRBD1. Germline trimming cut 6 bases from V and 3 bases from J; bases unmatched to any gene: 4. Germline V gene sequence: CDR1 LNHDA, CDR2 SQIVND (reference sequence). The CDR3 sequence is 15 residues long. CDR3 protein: CASSKGQGPNEKLFF. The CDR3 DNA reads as TGTGCCAGTAGCAAGGGACAGGGGCCTAATGAAAAACTGTTTTTT.

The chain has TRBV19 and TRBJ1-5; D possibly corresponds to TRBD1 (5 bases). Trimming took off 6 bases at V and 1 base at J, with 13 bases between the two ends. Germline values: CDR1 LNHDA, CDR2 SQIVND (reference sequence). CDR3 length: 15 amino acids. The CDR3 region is CASSSRGKSNQPQHF. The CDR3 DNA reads TGTGCCAGTAGCTCGCGGGGGAAGAGCAATCAGCCCCAGCATTTT. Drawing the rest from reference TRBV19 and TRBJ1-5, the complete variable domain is DGGITQSPKYLFRKEGQNVTLSCEQNLNHDAMYWYRQDPGQGLRLIYYSQIVNDFQKGDIAEGYSVSREKKESFPLTVTSAQKNPTAFYLCASSSRGKSNQPQHFGDGTRLSIL.